These 18 T cell receptor beta chains came from one sample sequenced in a study of CD8+ T cells in alopecia areata. Documented treatment: oral pan-JAK inhibitor, 5-10 mg twice daily. TCR sequencing used cDNA made by reverse transcription of extracted RNA. Sequencing was performed with immunoSEQ multiplex PCR; in TCRdb, only in-frame clones are kept and a portion is missing. The sample lists 95,000 to 120,000 clones, approximately 55% occurring once. The starting material was CD4+ T cells sorted from blood, obtained at week 24, from a patient treated with tofacitinib. These receptors originate from a human donor with alopecia areata.

The gene calls are TRBV25-1 and TRBJ1-5; 7 bases align to TRBD1. Trimming cost V 4 bases and J 0 bases; bases outside gene matches: 3. Germline lookup yields CDR1 MGHDK and CDR2 SYGVNS. The CDR3 loop spans 15 amino acids. The CDR3 sequence: CASSGTGYSNQPQHF. The CDR3 coding sequence is TGTGCCAGCAGTGGGACAGGTTATAGCAATCAGCCCCAGCATTTT.

The CDR3 is CASSLLAGAGQPQHF. The CDR3 DNA is TGTGCCAGCAGCTTGTTAGCGGGGGCCGGTCAGCCCCAGCATTTT. The chain has TRBV5-5 and TRBJ1-5; a possible D gene is TRBD1 (6 bases). The germline V and J ends were trimmed by 1 base and 6 bases, with 14 bases remaining between them. The CDR3 loop spans 15 amino acids. Germline CDR1 reads SGHKS; CDR2 reads YYEKEE (reference sequence).

The chain uses TRBV30 and TRBJ2-5; 7 nucleotides agree with TRBD2. V lost 5 bases and J lost 6; bases outside the gene matches: 9. The germline V gene encodes CDR1 GTSNPN and CDR2 SVGIG (reference sequence). The CDR3 totals 13 residues. DNA of the CDR3: TGTGCCTGGGCCAAGCTGGGAGGGCAGACCCAGTACTTC. Its translation is CAWAKLGGQTQYF.

V is TRBV9 and J is TRBJ2-5; 14 bases are shared with TRBD2. Looked up from germline, CDR1 is SGDLS and CDR2 is YYNGEE. The CDR3 sequence is 16 residues long. V gave up 3 bases and J gave up 2 bases; unmatched junction bases: 3. The CDR3 DNA sequence: TGTGCCAGCAGCGCCGGGACTAGCGGGGGTCAAGAGACCCAGTACTTC. Protein product: CASSAGTSGGQETQYF.

The chain carries TRBV4-3 and TRBJ1-2; no firm D call. V was cut by 0 bases and J by 8 bases, with 13 bases left in between. Germline V CDR1 and CDR2: LGHNA, YSLEER. This CDR3 comprises 14 residues. This CDR3 reads CASSQEGSLWGYTF. The CDR3 nucleotides read TGCGCCAGCAGCCAAGAGGGATCCCTTTGGGGCTACACCTTC.

The chain combines TRBV5-1 with TRBJ2-7; 8 bases fit TRBD1. The V segment lost 4 bases and the J segment 4 bases; nucleotides outside the gene matches: 10. This CDR3 comprises 15 residues. Per the germline V gene, CDR1 is SGHRS and CDR2 is YFSETQ. DNA for the CDR3: TGCGCCAGCAGCCCAAGGACGGGACAGGCGTACGAGCAGTACTTC. It is translated as CASSPRTGQAYEQYF.

This clone was seen once. The chain recombines TRBV7-9 with TRBJ2-3; D is unclear. Trimming cost V 5 bases and J 0 bases, with 12 bases left between them. The CDR3 runs 15 residues. CDR1 and CDR2 from the germline V gene are SEHNR and FQNEAQ (reference sequence). The CDR3: CASSPGYSSTDTQYF. The CDR3 nucleotides read TGTGCCAGCAGCCCCGGATATTCTAGCACAGATACGCAGTATTTT.

A remark on this clone: The sample contains more than one DNA sequence encoding this CDR3. This chain uses TRBV30 with TRBJ2-6; D not certain. Looked up from germline, CDR1 is GTSNPN and CDR2 is SVGIG (reference sequence). V was trimmed by 5 bases and J by 0 bases, leaving 2 bases between them. The CDR3 spans 12 residues. CDR3 sequence: CAWSSGANVLTF. In nucleotides, the CDR3 is TGTGCCTGGTCCTCTGGGGCCAACGTCCTGACTTTC.

The table lists this clone with many counts. This chain links TRBV11-2 with TRBJ2-7; 7 bases are shared with TRBD2. The CDR3 length is 15 residues. V lost 5 bases and J lost 0; bases outside the gene matches: 7. CDR1 is SGHAT, CDR2 FQNNGV, per germline. CDR3 loop: CASSPSGPASYEQYF. The CDR3, as DNA: TGTGCCAGCAGCCCTAGCGGACCCGCCTCCTACGAGCAGTACTTC.

This rearrangement joins TRBV19 to TRBJ2-2; TRBD1 agrees at 7 bases. Germline lookup yields CDR1 LNHDA and CDR2 SQIVND (reference sequence). The CDR3 covers 14 residues. V lost 6 bases and J lost 5; bases outside the gene matches: 6. The CDR3 sequence: CASSTTGLTGELFF. The CDR3 DNA sequence: TGTGCCAGTAGCACGACAGGGTTGACCGGGGAGCTGTTTTTT.

The rearrangement links TRBV7-2 to TRBJ1-2, with TRBD1 identical over 10 bases. The CDR3 totals 15 residues. Germline V gives CDR1 SGHTA, CDR2 FQGNSA. V shed 6 bases, J shed 2 bases, and the junction held 6 bases outside the gene matches. The CDR3 sequence is CASRHDRGLNYGYTF. Written as DNA, the CDR3 is TGTGCCAGCAGACATGACAGGGGGCTGAACTATGGCTACACCTTC.

This clone was detected once. V and J are TRBV30 and TRBJ1-1, with D unresolved. The CDR3 spans 12 residues. The V gene's germline CDR1 is GTSNPN and CDR2 SVGIG (reference sequence). V was pared by 4 bases and J by 0 bases, with 6 bases between. The CDR3 DNA is TGTGCCTGGATGGGCATGAACACTGAAGCTTTCTTT. This encodes CAWMGMNTEAFF.

The chain links TRBV6-6 to TRBJ1-2, with TRBD1 matching over 9 bases. The CDR3 spans 12 residues. The germline CDR1 and CDR2 sequences are MNHNY and SVGAGI (reference sequence). With V trimmed by 5 bases and J by 7 bases, 2 bases remained unmatched. CDR3 amino acids: CASSQQGAGYTF. The DNA of the CDR3 is TGTGCCAGCAGTCAACAGGGGGCTGGCTACACCTTC.

V gene TRBV27 combines with J gene TRBJ2-3; D may be TRBD2 (5 bases). Germline values: CDR1 MNHEY, CDR2 SMNVEV (reference sequence). Trimming removed 7 bases at V and 0 bases at J, with 11 bases between. The CDR3 has 14 residues. The CDR3: CASKSGISTDTQYF. The DNA of the CDR3 is TGTGCCAGCAAGTCGGGGATAAGCACAGATACGCAGTATTTT.

The V call is TRBV5-6, the J call TRBJ1-2; D is uncertain. Germline CDR1 and CDR2: SGHDT and YYEEEE. V lost 3 bases and J 3 bases, leaving 9 bases between the germline ends. This CDR3 has 13 residues. The CDR3 DNA is TGTGCCAGCAGCTCCCAGGCTCACTATGGCTACACCTTC. Its protein is CASSSQAHYGYTF.

The rearrangement links TRBV19 to TRBJ2-1; D remains unclear. The CDR3 is 14 amino acids. Germline V gives CDR1 LNHDA, CDR2 SQIVND (reference sequence). Trimming removed 7 bases from V and 5 bases from J, with 15 bases in between. The CDR3 DNA reads TGTGCCAGTACACAACTCGGTGAAAACAATGAGCAGTTCTTC. It is translated as CASTQLGENNEQFF.

The chain employs TRBV7-2 and TRBJ1-1; a weak D match, TRBD1 (5 bases). The V end lost 2 bases, the J end lost 0 bases, and 13 bases lay between the germline ends. The CDR3 length is 16 residues. Germline V gene data show CDR1 as SGHTA and CDR2 as FQGNSA. The CDR3: CASSLHGAGLNTEAFF. The CDR3, as DNA: TGTGCCAGCAGCTTACACGGGGCAGGTTTGAACACTGAAGCTTTCTTT. The entire variable domain, with the rest obtained from reference TRBV7-2 and TRBJ1-1, is as follows: GAGVSQSPSNKVTEKGKDVELRCDPISGHTALYWYRQSLGQGLEFLIYFQGNSAPDKSGLPSDRFSAERTGGSVSTLTIQRTQQEDSAVYLCASSLHGAGLNTEAFFGQGTRLTVV.

The chain combines TRBV5-6 with TRBJ1-2; no reliable D call. Trimming removed 0 bases at V and 4 bases at J, with 7 bases between. This CDR3 is built from 13 residues. Germline CDR1 is SGHDT and CDR2 is YYEEEE. In DNA, the CDR3 is TGTGCCAGCAGCTTGGCAGCGGGCTATGGCTACACCTTC. This gives the protein CASSLAAGYGYTF.